The T cell receptor beta chain under discussion was sequenced for a study of CD8 T cells in ankylosing spondylitis. Findings of the study overall: With a CD8+ phenotype, disease-linked clones were relatively rare in peripheral blood. Reportedly, disease-linked clones are significantly enriched in ankylosing spondylitis patients' matched synovial fluid. Prior work had noted some motif variants in reactive arthritis blood and synovial fluid. A TCR beta motif of several highly homologous variants appeared characteristic of ankylosing spondylitis blood.

Notes on this clonotype: Its antigen is unknown.

V gave up 8 bases and J gave up 4 bases, with 17 bases separating them. CDR3 length: 15 residues. Germline loops: CDR1 WSHSY, CDR2 SAAADI. It was by quantitative 5'-RACE with molecular barcodes that TCR beta libraries were made. MiXCR was run by TCRdb on the 5' RACE reads, yielding one entry per CDR3 protein. This table holds roughly 370,000 distinct CDR3 sequences, under 25% found once. The J gene is TRBJ2-2, the V gene TRBV10-2; D not resolved. The TCR was taken from a male donor with ankylosing spondylitis. The specimen sequenced was blood, either unsorted or a sorted T cell fraction (not recorded which). CDR3 coding DNA: TGCGCCAGCCTATACGGGCCCAAGGGCACCGGGGAGCTGTTTTTT. Translated, it gives CASLYGPKGTGELFF.